This T cell receptor (beta chain) came from a study of blood T cell repertoires in COVID-19. About the research overall: Acute-phase and convalescent COVID-19 samples originated in the United States, Italy and Spain.

Germline lookup yields CDR1 KGHDR and CDR2 SFDVKD. The V and J ends lost 4 bases and 9 bases respectively, with 15 bases between them. The CDR3 spans 14 residues. In the authors' methods: The assay estimated nucleated cells by amplifying reference gene primers. Here immunoSEQ multiplex PCR was the method, and the copy in TCRdb shows in-frame clones only, minus some. The V and J calls and clone size were taken over from that table, and D and trimming were inferred from the DNA. The sample lists some 700,000 clones; approximately 90% were seen once. What was sequenced was peripheral blood. The receptor comes from a woman aged 18-29 years with acute or convalescent COVID-19. The chain joins TRBV24-1 to TRBJ2-1; no clear D. CDR3 DNA: TGTGCCACCAGTGACCCATTCTCCGGTGGTGAGCAGTTCTTC. This codes for CATSDPFSGGEQFF.